This TCR beta chain was documented in a study of radiation and T cells in renal cell carcinoma (TCRdb year 2020). Context from the whole study: The samples were obtained from a clinical trial, where primary renal cell carcinomas were treated with 15 Gy stereotactic body radiation therapy and then removed by nephrectomy 4 weeks afterward. In total, almost 55 samples, comprising around 26 tumors and roughly 27 peripheral blood samples, were subjected to TCR beta sequencing. Across all 55 or so samples, around 4,000,000 unique CDR3 nucleotide sequences encoding some 3,000,000 unique CDR3 amino acid sequences were identified.

A word on this clone: This clone's antigen is unknown. Base-call qualities are not available, and no considerably larger clone is one nucleotide away.

The immunoSEQ kit was used, according to the manufacturer's recommendations, to generate TCR beta libraries from genomic DNA. For library preparation, a first multiplex PCR was performed with proprietary primers, followed by a second PCR in which unique barcodes were added, and bead cleanups were performed after each round. A positive control reaction and a negative control reaction, both provided in the kit, were run with every batch of samples. The final libraries were assessed on an Agilent 4200 TapeStation D1000 ScreenTape, pooled by volume, and quantified by qPCR. Sequencing was performed on an Illumina NextSeq500 using a MidOutput 150-cycle cartridge, with 156 Read1 cycles, 15 Index1 cycles, and the kit custom primers. The pooled library was loaded at roughly 0.96 pM, with a 20% PhiX control spiked in. The published analysis was carried out like this. Vendor-processed data were analyzed in R, and a clonotype was defined as all T cells sharing the same CDR3 nucleotide sequence. For clone abundance analyses, frequencies were normalized to the 10,000 most abundant clones in each sample. Public T cell clones, which averaged fewer than five per sample, were excluded before analysis. An abundance difference of at least 32-fold between compartments was the criterion for calling clonotypes tumor-enriched or baseline blood-enriched. A beta-binomial differential abundance model was used to identify clonotypes that were expanded or contracted between blood time points. Tumor-blood repertoire similarity was measured with the Baroni-Urbani and Buser coefficient, and groups were compared using two-tailed Wilcoxon tests in R. TCRdb took this table from immuneACCESS and kept in-frame rearrangements with V and J called. Such tables lack part of the clones; where checked against another copy, unresolved V genes explain under half of the gap, and the rest is unexplained. The DNA gave D and trimming, while V, J and clone size come from that table. The sample table shows some 150,000 clones, and roughly 86% are seen once. 13% of the sample belongs to the ten largest clones.

Overall results and qualifications from the work: In blood, the top tumor clonotypes increased from baseline to 2 weeks after radiation and then shrank by 4 weeks, which suggests a temporary expansion of tumor-resident clones. Because pretreatment tumor biopsies were not available, the study could not determine whether clonotypes were already present within the tumor at baseline. Tracking of blood repertoire dynamics stopped at around 4 weeks after treatment, with no follow-up past that point. Because the trial had a single-armed design, the trial could not examine how radiation dose or scheduling affected the TCR repertoire.

The time point label, read with the paper, signifies: blood 2 weeks post-SBRT. The sample's treatment or condition, from its label and the paper: 15 Gy SBRT to primary tumor, nephrectomy 4 weeks later. Serial peripheral blood from radiation-treated patients was sampled at baseline, 2 weeks and 4 weeks after SBRT to track tumor-enriched clonotypes. All patients had renal cell carcinoma with clear cell pathology. Genomic DNA for TCR sequencing was prepared using the QIAamp DNA Blood Mini Kit (Qiagen). Samples were included in the analyses only if all quality control checks were passed. V sheds 5 bases and J sheds 0 bases, leaving 16 bases between their ends. Including the terminal cysteine and phenylalanine, the CDR3 comprises 16 residues. The CDR3 DNA has 48 bases and is translated from base 1. From a lookup of the germline V gene, CDR1 and CDR2 are SGHVS and FQNEAQ.

The sequencing used blood, collected from a patient whose treatment included radiotherapy and nephrectomy. This clonotype was sampled from a woman aged 45-65 years with renal cell carcinoma. The rearrangement combines TRBV7-8 with TRBJ1-1; perhaps TRBD1 is the D gene, with 5 bases matching. CDR3 loop: CASSPSSTEVNTEAFF. The bases are TGTGCCAGCAGCCCTTCCTCGACAGAAGTGAACACTGAAGCTTTCTTT.